Each of the 5 T cell receptor beta chains below was sequenced from the same sample in a study of blood T cell repertoires in COVID-19. The assay was immunoSEQ multiplex PCR, and TCRdb's table has in-frame clones only and misses some. Among 150,000 to 200,000 clones, just over 85% were seen once, and the ten largest hold 7%. The sample comprised peripheral blood. These receptors all stem from a man aged 45-60 years with active or convalescent COVID-19.

DNA of the CDR3: TGTGCCAGCAGCTTAATGGCAGGGGGACATGAAAAACTGTTTTTT. Protein sequence: CASSLMAGGHEKLFF. This chain links TRBV11-2 with TRBJ1-4; 7 bases match TRBD1. The CDR3 extends over 15 amino acids. The germline gives CDR1 SGHAT, CDR2 FQNNGV. J lost 6 bases, V lost 2 bases, and 6 bases had no gene match.

The chain couples TRBV5-1 to TRBJ1-6, with 7 bases matching TRBD1. The CDR3 length is 17 residues. The trim removed 4 bases at V and 8 bases at J, leaving 15 bases unmatched. Germline CDR1 SGHRS, CDR2 YFSETQ. The CDR3 is CASSLGDTGVGDSPLHF. CDR3 DNA sequence: TGCGCCAGCAGCCTGGGTGATACAGGGGTGGGCGATTCACCCCTCCACTTT.

The chain carries TRBV2 and TRBJ1-6; D remains ambiguous. Germline CDR1 and CDR2: SNHLY and FYNNEI. V lost 6 bases, J lost 8 bases, and 11 bases lay in between. The CDR3 runs to 13 residues. The CDR3 is CASRDTLDSPLHF. DNA of the CDR3: TGTGCCAGCAGAGACACCCTTGATTCACCCCTCCACTTT.

This clone was counted once. The chain has TRBV4-1 and TRBJ1-6; D is unclear. This CDR3 has 16 residues. V was pared by 7 bases and J by 8 bases, with 21 bases between. Germline V lookup: CDR1 MGHRA, CDR2 YSYEKL. CDR3 sequence (DNA): TGCGCCAGCACTCCAAGTTGGGTGGGGAGTGATTCACCCCTCCACTTT. Protein product: CASTPSWVGSDSPLHF.

This sequence joins TRBV29-1 and TRBJ1-2; possible D gene TRBD1, 5 bases. Trimming cost V 3 bases and J 6 bases, with 17 bases left between them. The CDR3 runs 14 residues. CDR1 is SQVTM and CDR2 is ANQGSEA in the germline V gene. CDR3 loop: CSVDVRGRENGYTF. The CDR3 DNA reads TGCAGCGTTGATGTTAGGGGTCGGGAGAATGGCTACACCTTC. Full variable domain (remainder filled in from reference TRBV29-1 and TRBJ1-2): SAVISQKPSRDICQRGTSLTIQCQVDSQVTMMFWYRQQPGQSLTLIATANQGSEATYESGFVIDKFPISRPNLTFSTLTVSNMSPEDSSIYLCSVDVRGRENGYTFGSGTRLTVV.